The 29 T cell receptor beta chains reported below all come from one sample, sequenced in a study of breast tumors, draining lymph nodes, adjacent tissues. TCRdb passed the multiplex PCR reads through MiXCR, listing each CDR3 protein once. Of about 220,000 distinct CDR3 sequences listed, under 40% are singletons. Breast cancer patients provided tissue from their axillary draining lymph nodes. Sequenced input: axillary lymph node tissue. These receptors originate from a female donor with breast cancer. Some clones in this sample may be carry-over from other donors' samples.

DNA of the CDR3: TGTGCCAGCAGCTTAGAGGGCAGAGCGTACAATGAGCAGTTCTTC. Translation gives CASSLEGRAYNEQFF. The chain combines TRBV7-2 with TRBJ2-1; D call uncertain. Per germline, CDR1 SGHTA and CDR2 FQGNSA. Between the trimmed V and J ends, which lost 1 base and 4 bases, there was a span of 11 bases. The CDR3 has 15 residues.

The chain carries TRBV5-1 and TRBJ1-5; 8 nucleotides align to TRBD1. V lost 4 bases to trimming and J lost 7 bases; unmatched junction nucleotides: 10. CDR1 SGHRS and CDR2 YFSETQ come from the germline V gene. The length of the CDR3 is 15 residues. The CDR3 DNA is TGCGCCAGCAGCCAGACGACAGGGGTAGGCCAGCCCCAGCATTTT. Its protein product is CASSQTTGVGQPQHF. The full variable domain, rest sourced from reference TRBV5-1 and TRBJ1-5, is KAGVTQTPRYLIKTRGQQVTLSCSPISGHRSVSWYQQTPGQGLQFLFEYFSETQRNKGNFPGRFSGRQFSNSRSEMNVSTLELGDSALYLCASSQTTGVGQPQHFGDGTRLSIL.

The chain is built from TRBV6-1 and TRBJ2-3, with a tentative D call TRBD2 (7 bases). V lost 2 bases, J lost 1 base, and 19 bases lay in between. This CDR3 contains 18 residues. Germline loops: CDR1 MNHNS, CDR2 SASEGT. In nucleotides, the CDR3 is TGTGCCAGCAGTGAAAGAGGACTAGTGGGGGCCGGCACAGATACGCAGTATTTT. Translating gives CASSERGLVGAGTDTQYF.

This clonotype was counted many times. The rearrangement joins TRBV7-9 to TRBJ2-3, with 8 positions matching TRBD2. CDR3 length: 15 amino acids. Germline V lookup: CDR1 SEHNR, CDR2 FQNEAQ (reference sequence). V lost 4 bases, J lost 3 bases, and 6 bases stayed unmatched. CDR3 bases: TGTGCCAGCAGCTCCACCGGGACTAGGACAGATACGCAGTATTTT. Its translation is CASSSTGTRTDTQYF.

This clonotype was found many times. J is TRBJ2-6 and V is TRBV7-3; D is unresolved. The CDR3 is made up of 16 amino acids. Trimming took 4 bases from V and 0 from J, leaving 10 bases between them. Germline CDR1 and CDR2: SGHTA and FQGTGA. CDR3 protein: CASSSPTGSGANVLTF. CDR3 sequence (DNA): TGTGCCAGCAGCTCACCGACTGGCTCTGGGGCCAACGTCCTGACTTTC.

The J gene is TRBJ2-7, the V gene TRBV7-3, with D uncertain. This CDR3 contains 14 residues. With 4 bases removed from V and 5 bases from J, the gap between germline ends came to 15 bases. Germline CDR1 and CDR2: SGHTA and FQGTGA. The CDR3 DNA reads TGTGCCAGCAGCTCCGACCGGAGTGGGGACGAGCAGTACTTC. Its protein is CASSSDRSGDEQYF.

This clonotype was picked up many times. J is TRBJ2-1 and V is TRBV24-1; 10 positions agree with TRBD2. Trimming took 5 bases from V and 5 from J; bases not matched to a gene: 5. Germline CDR1 is KGHDR and CDR2 is SFDVKD. The CDR3 has 15 residues. In DNA, the CDR3 is TGTGCCACCAGTGGTGGGACTAGCGTGGACAATGAGCAGTTCTTC. This codes for CATSGGTSVDNEQFF.

J is TRBJ2-3 and V is TRBV20-1, with 11 bases aligning to TRBD2. The CDR3 covers 15 residues. V was pared by 3 bases and J by 4 bases, with 6 bases of the junction left unmatched. Germline V gene sequence: CDR1 DFQATT, CDR2 SNEGSKA (reference sequence). The CDR3 DNA is TGCAGTGCTAGGGGCACTAGCGGGGGCCCAGATACGCAGTATTTT. It translates to CSARGTSGGPDTQYF.

In its sample, this clonotype was seen many times. V and J are TRBV4-3 and TRBJ2-7, with D perhaps matching TRBD1 or TRBD2 (5 bases each). Germline CDR1 reads LGHNA; CDR2 reads YSLEER. Deletions cut 0 bases from V and 6 bases from J, with 15 bases between. This CDR3 is built from 15 residues. In nucleotides, the CDR3 is TGCGCCAGCAGCCAAGATCGGGGCAGCCCCGGCGAGCAGTACTTC. Protein sequence: CASSQDRGSPGEQYF.

The chain has TRBV15 and TRBJ1-4, with D possibly TRBD1 on 6 matching bases. Trimming pared 3 bases from V and 6 bases from J, leaving 11 bases between. The length of the CDR3 is 14 residues. In germline, CDR1 is LNHNV, CDR2 YYDKDF (reference sequence). CDR3: CATSSPGTYEKLFF. The CDR3 nucleotides read TGTGCCACCAGCAGTCCCGGGACATATGAAAAACTGTTTTTT.

This chain joins TRBV24-1 and TRBJ1-2, with D perhaps matching TRBD1 (6 bases). The V gene lost 11 bases and the J gene lost 7 bases, with 25 bases spanning the gap. This CDR3 is 15 amino acids long. Germline values: CDR1 KGHDR, CDR2 SFDVKD. CDR3 sequence (DNA): TGTGCCAGCACCGCGGGAGTGGGGGGCGCGGGTGGCTACACCTTC. This encodes CASTAGVGGAGGYTF.

This clonotype was seen more than once but under ten times. The chain combines TRBV19 with TRBJ2-1; 9 nucleotides align to TRBD2. CDR3 size: 17 residues. The V and J ends lost 8 bases and 8 bases, in that order; junction bases with no gene match: 19. Germline CDR1 is LNHDA and CDR2 is SQIVND (reference sequence). The CDR3 loop is CASAPRGSSGEWDEQFF. Here the CDR3 DNA reads TGTGCCAGTGCCCCACGGGGGTCTAGCGGGGAGTGGGATGAGCAGTTCTTC.

Comments on this clonotype: This may be a read error, as it is one base from a much larger clone. This chain connects TRBV9 to TRBJ1-2; 8 bases align to TRBD1. CDR3 length: 16 residues. Per germline, CDR1 SGDLS and CDR2 YYNGEE. Trimming at V came to 3 bases and at J to 10 bases, leaving 17 bases not matched to a gene. The CDR3 reads CASSAAPGGETAAYTF. The CDR3 DNA sequence: TGTGCCAGCAGCGCAGCCCCAGGGGGCGAAACGGCAGCCTACACCTTC. The whole variable domain, remainder taken from reference TRBV9 and TRBJ1-2, is DSGVTQTPKHLITATGQRVTLRCSPRSGDLSVYWYQQSLDQGLQFLIQYYNGEERAKGNILERFSAQQFPDLHSELNLSSLELGDSALYFCASSAAPGGETAAYTFGSGTRLTVV.

This clonotype was counted at least ten times. The V gene is TRBV9, the J gene TRBJ2-5; D uncertain. Germline V gives CDR1 SGDLS, CDR2 YYNGEE. The CDR3 loop spans 14 amino acids. The V end was cut by 0 bases, the J end by 0 bases, with 6 bases between. DNA of the CDR3: TGTGCCAGCAGCGTAGCGATTAACCAAGAGACCCAGTACTTC. Translation gives CASSVAINQETQYF.

This clonotype was detected only once. The rearrangement links TRBV15 to TRBJ2-7; 13 nucleotides line up with TRBD2. The germline V gene has CDR1 LNHNV and CDR2 YYDKDF (reference sequence). The junction had 3 bases not matched to a gene; V was cut back by 1 base and J by 0 bases. The CDR3 has 17 amino acids. CDR3 region: CATSRGTSGGLSYEQYF. The CDR3 region has the DNA TGTGCCACCAGCAGAGGGACTAGCGGGGGCCTCTCCTACGAGCAGTACTTC.

This clonotype was detected once. V and J are TRBV28 and TRBJ1-2; the D gene is possibly TRBD1 (5 bases). This CDR3 region has 13 residues. V lost 2 bases, J lost 5 bases, and 9 bases lay in between. The V gene's germline CDR1 is MDHEN and CDR2 SYDVKM. CDR3: CASSLGKGYGYTF. CDR3 DNA: TGTGCCAGCAGTTTAGGCAAGGGGTATGGCTACACCTTC.

In its sample, this clonotype is medium-sized. The V gene is TRBV7-9, the J gene TRBJ1-6; D is uncertain. The CDR3 runs 14 residues. The germline V gene encodes CDR1 SEHNR and CDR2 FQNEAQ (reference sequence). V gave up 5 bases and J gave up 9 bases, with 14 bases separating them. CDR3 nucleotide sequence: TGTGCCAGCAGCCGAGACTCGGACCCTTCACCCCTCCACTTT. This encodes CASSRDSDPSPLHF.

This clonotype was seen repeatedly, ten times or more. The chain uses TRBV3-1 and TRBJ2-1; D call uncertain. This CDR3 has 14 residues. CDR1 and CDR2 (germline): LGHDT, YNNKEL (reference sequence). The V gene lost 1 base and the J gene lost 6 bases, with 10 bases spanning the gap. The CDR3 sequence is CASSQAPKANEQFF. The CDR3 region has the DNA TGTGCCAGCAGCCAAGCCCCGAAAGCCAATGAGCAGTTCTTC.

This clonotype was counted a few times. The rearrangement joins TRBV28 to TRBJ2-5; D not certain. Between the trimmed V and J ends, which lost 3 bases and 6 bases, there was a span of 14 bases. CDR3 size: 14 residues. CDR1 is MDHEN, CDR2 SYDVKM, per germline. The CDR3 DNA sequence: TGTGCCAGCAGTTTCCCCCCTCCCCTCCAGACCCAGTACTTC. Protein sequence: CASSFPPPLQTQYF. Full variable domain (remainder filled in from reference TRBV28 and TRBJ2-5): DVKVTQSSRYLVKRTGEKVFLECVQDMDHENMFWYRQDPGLGLRLIYFSYDVKMKEKGDIPEGYSVSREKKERFSLILESASTNQTSMYLCASSFPPPLQTQYFGPGTRLLVL.

Many counts were recorded for this clonotype. The genes are TRBV5-1 and TRBJ2-1; unclear D gene. The CDR3 consists of 11 residues. Trimming removed 7 bases at V and 6 bases at J, with 8 bases between. Germline loops: CDR1 SGHRS, CDR2 YFSETQ. The CDR3 loop reads CASASSNEQFF. The CDR3 region has the DNA TGCGCCAGCGCAAGTAGCAATGAGCAGTTCTTC.

The rearrangement links TRBV20-1 to TRBJ1-6; weak D call: TRBD1 (6 bases). V was shortened by 6 bases and J by 6 bases, with 15 bases between the two germline ends. The V gene's germline CDR1 is DFQATT and CDR2 SNEGSKA (reference sequence). The CDR3 has 14 residues. CDR3 amino acids: CSASAGAGNSPLHF. In DNA, the CDR3 is TGCAGTGCCTCGGCGGGGGCGGGTAATTCACCCCTCCACTTT.

V usage is TRBV7-2 and J usage is TRBJ2-6; no definite D call. Germline V gene lookup returns CDR1 SGHTA and CDR2 FQGNSA. This CDR3 is built from 16 residues. V lost 5 bases to trimming and J lost 0 bases, with 11 bases between them. The CDR3 reads CASSLETSSGANVLTF. The CDR3 DNA reads TGTGCCAGCAGCCTAGAGACGAGCTCTGGGGCCAACGTCCTGACTTTC.

The table lists this clonotype with many counts. The chain combines TRBV4-1 with TRBJ1-5; D is ambiguous. The CDR3 length is 14 residues. Germline-derived CDR1 and CDR2 are MGHRA and YSYEKL. V was pared by 2 bases and J by 7 bases, with 12 bases between. The CDR3 loop reads CASSQKLFGQPQHF. As DNA, the CDR3 is TGCGCCAGCAGCCAAAAGCTATTCGGACAGCCCCAGCATTTT.

This clonotype was detected ten times or more. The chain combines TRBV20-1 with TRBJ2-7, with D unclear. In germline, CDR1 is DFQATT, CDR2 SNEGSKA (reference sequence). This CDR3 comprises 14 residues. V shed 7 bases and J shed 0 bases, with 16 bases lying between them. Here the CDR3 reads CSGMDLASSYEQYF. As DNA, the CDR3 is TGCAGTGGAATGGACCTCGCGAGCTCCTACGAGCAGTACTTC.

This clonotype occurred many times. The chain joins TRBV9 to TRBJ1-4; 8 bases line up with TRBD1. The CDR3 contains 14 residues. The V segment lost 0 bases and the J segment 8 bases; nucleotides outside the gene matches: 3. The V gene's germline CDR1 is SGDLS and CDR2 YYNGEE. The chain's CDR3 is CASSVGQGSEKLFF. The DNA of the CDR3 is TGTGCCAGCAGCGTAGGACAGGGGAGCGAAAAACTGTTTTTT.

The rearrangement uses TRBV7-6 and TRBJ2-7; TRBD2 agrees at 11 bases. This CDR3 region has 17 residues. The ends lost 4 bases at V and 7 bases at J; junction bases unmatched: 15. Germline V gives CDR1 SGHVS, CDR2 FNYEAQ. CDR3 sequence reads: CASSSTSPSGGRYEQYF. The CDR3 nucleotides read TGTGCCAGCAGCTCCACATCACCTAGCGGGGGGCGGTATGAGCAGTACTTC.

This clonotype was picked up many times. The J gene is TRBJ2-3, the V gene TRBV7-6; TRBD2 matches 10 bases. Germline CDR1 reads SGHVS; CDR2 reads FNYEAQ. V was clipped by 4 bases and J by 2 bases; unmatched bases: 6. This CDR3 spans 16 amino acids. This CDR3 reads CASSSLAGGITDTQYF. CDR3 DNA sequence: TGTGCCAGCAGCTCCTTAGCGGGGGGAATCACAGATACGCAGTATTTT.

This clonotype was seen repeatedly, ten times or more. This rearrangement joins TRBV28 to TRBJ2-7, with TRBD2 matching over 8 bases. Germline V gene sequence: CDR1 MDHEN, CDR2 SYDVKM. This CDR3 region has 12 residues. V shed 7 bases and J 3 bases; nucleotides not matched to a gene: 2. DNA of the CDR3: TGTGCCAGCAACAGCGGGAGCTACGAGCAGTACTTC. It yields the protein CASNSGSYEQYF. Full variable domain (missing parts from reference TRBV28 and TRBJ2-7): DVKVTQSSRYLVKRTGEKVFLECVQDMDHENMFWYRQDPGLGLRLIYFSYDVKMKEKGDIPEGYSVSREKKERFSLILESASTNQTSMYLCASNSGSYEQYFGPGTRLTVT.

This clonotype has a count of ten or more. V gene TRBV20-1 combines with J gene TRBJ1-2; the D gene is possibly TRBD1 (5 bases). V lost 5 bases, J lost 8 bases, and 18 bases lay in between. There are 13 residues in the CDR3. Germline CDR1 is DFQATT and CDR2 is SNEGSKA (reference sequence). CDR3 coding DNA: TGCAGTGCTGCCCTCGGGGGTTATCGGGGCTACACCTTC. Protein product: CSAALGGYRGYTF.